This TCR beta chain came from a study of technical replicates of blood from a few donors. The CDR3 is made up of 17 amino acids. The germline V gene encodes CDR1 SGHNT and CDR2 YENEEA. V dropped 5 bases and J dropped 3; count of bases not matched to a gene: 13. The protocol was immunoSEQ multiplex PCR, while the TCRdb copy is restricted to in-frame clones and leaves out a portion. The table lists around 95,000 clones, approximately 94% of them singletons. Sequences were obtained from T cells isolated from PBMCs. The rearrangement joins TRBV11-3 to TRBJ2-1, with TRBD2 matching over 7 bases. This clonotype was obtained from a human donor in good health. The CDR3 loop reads CASSLRGGNSVYNEQFF. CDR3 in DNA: TGTGCCAGCAGCCTACGGGGAGGGAATAGCGTCTACAATGAGCAGTTCTTC.